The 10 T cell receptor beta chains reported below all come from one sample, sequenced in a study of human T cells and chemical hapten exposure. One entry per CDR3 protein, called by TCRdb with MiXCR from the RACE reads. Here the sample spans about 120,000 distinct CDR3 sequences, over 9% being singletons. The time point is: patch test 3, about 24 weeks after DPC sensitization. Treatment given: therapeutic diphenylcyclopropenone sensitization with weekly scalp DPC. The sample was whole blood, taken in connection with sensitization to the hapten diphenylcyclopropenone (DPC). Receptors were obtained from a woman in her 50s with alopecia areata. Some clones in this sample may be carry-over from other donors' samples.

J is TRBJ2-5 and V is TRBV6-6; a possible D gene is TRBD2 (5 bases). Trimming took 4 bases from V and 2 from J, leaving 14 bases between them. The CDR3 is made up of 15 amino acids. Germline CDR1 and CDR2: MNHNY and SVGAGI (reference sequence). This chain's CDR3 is CASSSGSGYQETQYF. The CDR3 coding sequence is TGTGCCAGCAGTTCGGGGAGCGGCTATCAAGAGACCCAGTACTTC.

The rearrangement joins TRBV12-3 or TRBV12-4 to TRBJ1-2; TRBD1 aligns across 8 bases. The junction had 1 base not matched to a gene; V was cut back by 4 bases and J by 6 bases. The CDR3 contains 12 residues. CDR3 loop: CASSYRGNGYTF. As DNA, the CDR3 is TGTGCCAGCAGTTACAGGGGGAATGGCTACACCTTC.

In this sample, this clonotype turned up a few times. As DNA, the CDR3 is TGTGCCAGCAATACGATCCCCGGTTCACCCCTCCACTTT. This translates into CASNTIPGSPLHF. This chain connects TRBV6-5 to TRBJ1-6, with D unresolved. Per the germline V gene, CDR1 is MNHEY and CDR2 is SVGAGI. The CDR3 consists of 13 residues. V lost 7 bases to trimming and J lost 9 bases, with 13 bases between them.

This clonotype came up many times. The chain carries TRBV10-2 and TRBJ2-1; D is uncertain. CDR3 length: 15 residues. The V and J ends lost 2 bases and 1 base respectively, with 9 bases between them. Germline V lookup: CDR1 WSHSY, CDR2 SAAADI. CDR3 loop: CASSEAGSSYNEQFF. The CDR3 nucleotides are TGCGCCAGCAGTGAGGCAGGCTCTTCCTACAATGAGCAGTTCTTC.

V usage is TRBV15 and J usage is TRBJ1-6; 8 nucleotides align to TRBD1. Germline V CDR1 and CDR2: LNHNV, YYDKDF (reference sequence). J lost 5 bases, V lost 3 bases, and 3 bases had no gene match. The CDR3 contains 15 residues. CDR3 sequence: CATSRRTGNNSPLHF. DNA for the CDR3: TGTGCCACCAGCAGGAGGACAGGGAATAATTCACCCCTCCACTTT.

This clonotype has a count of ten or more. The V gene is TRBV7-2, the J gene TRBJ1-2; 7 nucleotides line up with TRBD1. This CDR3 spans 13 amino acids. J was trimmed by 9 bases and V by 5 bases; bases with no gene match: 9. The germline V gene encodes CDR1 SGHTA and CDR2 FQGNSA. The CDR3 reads CASSRQGEYSYTF. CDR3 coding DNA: TGTGCCAGCAGCCGACAGGGAGAATATAGCTACACCTTC. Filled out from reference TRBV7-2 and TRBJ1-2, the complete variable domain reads GAGVSQSPSNKVTEKGKDVELRCDPISGHTALYWYRQSLGQGLEFLIYFQGNSAPDKSGLPSDRFSAERTGGSVSTLTIQRTQQEDSAVYLCASSRQGEYSYTFGSGTRLTVV.

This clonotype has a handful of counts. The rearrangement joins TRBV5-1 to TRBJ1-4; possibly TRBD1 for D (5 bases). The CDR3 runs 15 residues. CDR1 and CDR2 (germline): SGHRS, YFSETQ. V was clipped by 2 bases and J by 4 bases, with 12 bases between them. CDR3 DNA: TGCGCCAGCAGCTTAAACACAGGCCTTAATGAAAAACTGTTTTTT. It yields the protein CASSLNTGLNEKLFF. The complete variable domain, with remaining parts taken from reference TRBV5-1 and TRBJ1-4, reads KAGVTQTPRYLIKTRGQQVTLSCSPISGHRSVSWYQQTPGQGLQFLFEYFSETQRNKGNFPGRFSGRQFSNSRSEMNVSTLELGDSALYLCASSLNTGLNEKLFFGSGTQLSVL.

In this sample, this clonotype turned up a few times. CDR3 in DNA: TGTGCCAGCAGCCCAGCGAGGAGCAACATTCAGTACTTC. It encodes CASSPARSNIQYF. The rearrangement uses TRBV7-2 and TRBJ2-4; D is undetermined. Germline CDR1 is SGHTA and CDR2 is FQGNSA. This CDR3 has 13 residues. V shed 5 bases and J shed 7 bases, with 12 bases lying between them.

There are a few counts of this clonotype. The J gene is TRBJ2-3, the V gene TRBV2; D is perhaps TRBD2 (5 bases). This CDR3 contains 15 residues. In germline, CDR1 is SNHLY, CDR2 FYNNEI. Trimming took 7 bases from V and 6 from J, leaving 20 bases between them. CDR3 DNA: TGTGCCAGCACCATCGGGGTAGGGCCTGGGGATACGCAGTATTTT. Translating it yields CASTIGVGPGDTQYF.

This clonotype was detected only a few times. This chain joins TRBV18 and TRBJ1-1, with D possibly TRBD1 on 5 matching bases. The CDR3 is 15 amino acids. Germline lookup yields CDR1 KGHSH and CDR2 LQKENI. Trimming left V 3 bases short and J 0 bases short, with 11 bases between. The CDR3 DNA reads TGTGCCAGCTCACCGATCAGGGAGATGAACACTGAAGCTTTCTTT. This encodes CASSPIREMNTEAFF. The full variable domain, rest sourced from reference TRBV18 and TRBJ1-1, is NAGVMQNPRHLVRRRGQEARLRCSPMKGHSHVYWYRQLPEEGLKFMVYLQKENIIDESGMPKERFSAEFPKEGPSILRIQQVVRGDSAAYFCASSPIREMNTEAFFGQGTRLTVV.